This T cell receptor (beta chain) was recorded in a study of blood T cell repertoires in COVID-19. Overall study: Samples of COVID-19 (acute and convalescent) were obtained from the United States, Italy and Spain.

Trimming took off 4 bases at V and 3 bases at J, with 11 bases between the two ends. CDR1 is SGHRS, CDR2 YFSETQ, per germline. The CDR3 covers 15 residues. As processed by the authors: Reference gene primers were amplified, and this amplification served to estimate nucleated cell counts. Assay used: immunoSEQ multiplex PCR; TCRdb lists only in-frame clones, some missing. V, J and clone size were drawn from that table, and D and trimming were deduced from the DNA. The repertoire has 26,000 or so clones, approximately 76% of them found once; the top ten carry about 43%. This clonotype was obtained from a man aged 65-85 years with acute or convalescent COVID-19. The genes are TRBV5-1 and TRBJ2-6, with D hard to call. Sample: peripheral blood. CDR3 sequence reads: CASSPSGSGANVLTF. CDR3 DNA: TGCGCCAGCAGCCCATCGGGTAGTGGGGCCAACGTCCTGACTTTC. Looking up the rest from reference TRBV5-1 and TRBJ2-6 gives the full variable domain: KAGVTQTPRYLIKTRGQQVTLSCSPISGHRSVSWYQQTPGQGLQFLFEYFSETQRNKGNFPGRFSGRQFSNSRSEMNVSTLELGDSALYLCASSPSGSGANVLTFGAGSRLTVL.